This is a list of T cell receptor beta chains from one sample in a study of blood T cell repertoires in COVID-19. Clones were sequenced by immunoSEQ multiplex PCR, and TCRdb holds only the in-frame ones, with some missing. The sample has about 220,000 clones; 82% are singletons. The specimen sequenced was peripheral blood. The receptors derive from a woman of 80 years or more with acute or convalescent COVID-19. The CDR3 runs from the conserved cysteine through the conserved F or W. Fields, in order: V gene, clone size, J gene, D gene, CDR3 DNA, CDR3 protein. The D gene is left open where the match is weak. Some rows mark clone size as missing; the rest say once, few, many or name a class of expanded clone.

TRBV5-1,NA,TRBJ2-3,NA,TGCGCCAGCTTTAGGCAGGGTGAAGCAGATACGCAGTATTTT,CASFRQGEADTQYF
TRBV6-2/TRBV6-3,NA,TRBJ2-7,NA,TGTGCCAGCAGTTACAGCAGGGCACACTCCTACGAGCAGTACTTC,CASSYSRAHSYEQYF
TRBV7-2,NA,TRBJ1-6,TRBD1,TGTGCCAGCAGCTTGACGGACAGGGGAGTCTCCTATAATTCACCCCTCCACTTT,CASSLTDRGVSYNSPLHF
TRBV11-3,NA,TRBJ2-7,NA,TGTGCCAGCAGCTCCCTCAGAGGAACCTACGAGCAGTACTTC,CASSSLRGTYEQYF
TRBV29-1,NA,TRBJ1-2,NA,TGCAGCGCCGAAGGGGGGGGAATCTATGGCTACACCTTC,CSAEGGGIYGYTF
TRBV5-1,NA,TRBJ1-1,NA,TGCGCCAGCAGCTTGGCGTTCGGGATGGGTACTGAAGCTTTCTTT,CASSLAFGMGTEAFF
TRBV5-5,NA,TRBJ1-6,NA,TGTGCCAGCAGCTTGGACGAAGCCGTGAATTCACCCCTCCACTTT,CASSLDEAVNSPLHF
TRBV29-1,NA,TRBJ1-5,NA,TGCAGCGTTTCTGACAGCTCCAATCAGCCCCAGCATTTT,CSVSDSSNQPQHF
TRBV18,NA,TRBJ1-2,TRBD1,TGTGCCAGCTCATCGCGGACAGGAGACTTCTATGGCTACACCTTC,CASSSRTGDFYGYTF
TRBV3-1/TRBV3-2,NA,TRBJ2-3,NA,TGTGCCAGCAGCCCGGGACTCCTCACAGATACGCAGTATTTT,CASSPGLLTDTQYF
TRBV5-4,NA,TRBJ1-1,NA,TGTGCCAGCAGCTTGCGGGGGGGTCACACTGAAGCTTTCTTT,CASSLRGGHTEAFF
TRBV6-2/TRBV6-3,few,TRBJ1-5,TRBD1,TGTGCCAGCAGTTTCTGGGGACAGGGTTTTAGCAATCAGCCCCAGCATTTT,CASSFWGQGFSNQPQHF
TRBV6-4,NA,TRBJ2-3,NA,TGTGCCAGCAGTCCAACAGGGCAAAGCACAGATACGCAGTATTTT,CASSPTGQSTDTQYF
TRBV6-6,NA,TRBJ2-1,TRBD2,TGTGCCAGCAGTACCGGACTAGGGACGAAGGGCTCTGAGCAGTTCTTC,CASSTGLGTKGSEQFF
TRBV19,NA,TRBJ2-3,TRBD2,TGTGCCAGTAGTATAGATCAGGCTAGCGGGCGGCCCCTCACAGATACGCAGTATTTT,CASSIDQASGRPLTDTQYF
TRBV9,NA,TRBJ2-7,TRBD2,TGTGCCAGCAGCCCCGGGACTAGCGGGGCCCTTTCCTACGAGCAGTACTTC,CASSPGTSGALSYEQYF
TRBV18,NA,TRBJ1-5,NA,TGTGCCAGCTCACCTTCTACTGATCAGCCCCAGCATTTT,CASSPSTDQPQHF
TRBV3-1/TRBV3-2,NA,TRBJ1-3,NA,TGTGCCAGCCGACAGGCTAACTCTGGAAACACCATATATTTT,CASRQANSGNTIYF
TRBV20-1,NA,TRBJ2-1,NA,TGCAGTGCTAGATTTGGGGCTGAGCAGTTCTTC,CSARFGAEQFF
TRBV7-2,NA,TRBJ2-3,NA,TGTGCCAGCAGCTCGCCAGGGATCCCATATACGCAGTATTTT,CASSSPGIPYTQYF
TRBV4-2,NA,TRBJ2-3,TRBD2,TGTGCCAGCAGCCAAGAAGCGAGCGGGGGCGCAGATACGCAGTATTTT,CASSQEASGGADTQYF
TRBV7-9,NA,TRBJ2-6,NA,TGTGCCAGCAGCTTAGCGACAGGCTCTGGGGCCAACGTCCTGACTTTC,CASSLATGSGANVLTF